These 2 T cell receptor beta chains originate from one sample sequenced in a study of T cells after yellow fever vaccination. TCRdb fed the 5' RACE reads into MiXCR, producing one record per CDR3 protein. The repertoire holds hundreds of thousands of distinct CDR3 sequences, with around an eighth as singletons. The sequencing here drew on PBMCs, taken on the day of the yellow fever booster vaccination. The receptor set was obtained from a man aged 25-45 years who received the YFV17D yellow fever vaccine.

The chain joins TRBV12-3 or TRBV12-4 to TRBJ2-7; D gene unclear. V lost 2 bases and J 6 bases, leaving 8 bases between the germline ends. The CDR3 is 12 residues long. The CDR3 DNA sequence: TGTGCCAGCAGTTTAACGGACCGCGAGCAGTACTTC. This sequence encodes CASSLTDREQYF.

This clonotype has a handful of counts. The chain uses TRBV10-3 and TRBJ2-5; 9 nucleotides match TRBD2. Per the germline V gene, CDR1 is ENHRY and CDR2 is SYGVKD. Trimming removed 6 bases from V and 5 bases from J; junction bases left unmatched: 10. This CDR3 has 15 amino acids. The CDR3 region is CAIRERLAEAETQYF. The CDR3 DNA sequence: TGTGCCATCAGAGAACGACTAGCGGAGGCGGAGACCCAGTACTTC.